This TCR beta chain emerged from a study of T cells in Graves' hyperthyroidism and ophthalmopathy. A word on this clonotype: Its cognate antigen is unknown.

Study-wide findings and caveats: Most clonotypes that expanded in the thyroid above 0.001 also showed up in blood.

Germline V gives CDR1 MDHEN, CDR2 SYDVKM. V was pared by 4 bases and J by 1 base, with 10 bases between. This CDR3 is 15 amino acids long. Authors of the study amplified TCR beta CDR3 regions from RNA transcripts. Primed by the HTBI set, a first-round RT-PCR was run on the TCR CDR3. TCRdb recomputed calls from the multiplex PCR reads with MiXCR, one row per CDR3 protein. This table has fewer than 350,000 distinct CDR3 sequences, about 20% appearing once. What was sequenced was blood. The receptor was derived from a woman in her fifties or sixties with Graves' hyperthyroidism. This chain connects TRBV28 to TRBJ2-2, with D unclear. The CDR3 region is CASSSEGLNTGELFF. The CDR3 DNA sequence: TGTGCCAGCAGTTCGGAAGGGTTGAACACCGGGGAGCTGTTTTTT.